The following is a T cell receptor (beta chain) sequence with its context. Its specificity is unknown. The data derive from a study of T cell responses to AZD1222 COVID-19 vaccine. Across the whole study: Combined were second doses at about 4 or about 12 weeks.

CDR3 length equals 16 residues. Germline CDR1 MNHEY, CDR2 SMNVEV (reference sequence). Trimming removed 0 bases from V and 2 bases from J; junction bases left unmatched: 3. Whole-study findings and limits: Spike as a whole was targeted by vaccine-associated CD4 TCRs, dominant at 160-218 and 743-854. It should be noted that donors were predominantly white British and more often female, and clonal diversity was possibly underestimated.

Sequenced by immunoSEQ multiplex PCR; TCRdb stores in-frame clones only, minus some. Seen here are more than 85,000 clones, around 82% observed once, and the top ten hold 4% to 5%. This receptor was obtained from an adult in good health. Sequences were derived from peripheral blood, sampled on day 0 of AZD1222 vaccination. The rearrangement joins TRBV27 to TRBJ1-2; 10 bases match TRBD1. The CDR3 coding sequence is TGTGCCAGCAGTTTATCAGGGACAGGGGCAAACTATGGCTACACCTTC. Its translation is CASSLSGTGANYGYTF.